Each of the 24 T cell receptor beta chains below was sequenced from the same sample in a study of blood T cell repertoires in COVID-19. The method was immunoSEQ multiplex PCR; TCRdb's version includes in-frame clones alone and lacks a portion of them. The sample includes under 350,000 clones, 89% seen only once; the top ten take less than 2%. The sample taken for sequencing was peripheral blood. The receptors were gathered from a woman in her 30s with COVID-19, enrolled during active disease.

The rearrangement links TRBV7-6 to TRBJ2-5, with 8 nucleotides matching TRBD2. The CDR3 runs 13 residues. V gave up 4 bases and J gave up 4 bases; unmatched junction bases: 2. In germline, CDR1 is SGHVS, CDR2 FNYEAQ. In DNA form, the CDR3 reads TGTGCCAGCAGCTCGGGGGGGCCAGAGACCCAGTACTTC. It encodes CASSSGGPETQYF.

The chain recombines TRBV27 with TRBJ1-6; 8 nucleotides line up with TRBD1. The CDR3 sequence is 15 residues long. V was pared by 0 bases and J by 9 bases, with 4 bases of the junction left unmatched. Germline CDR1 MNHEY, CDR2 SMNVEV (reference sequence). The CDR3 sequence is CASSLSTGGISPLHF. In nucleotides, the CDR3 is TGTGCCAGCAGTTTATCCACAGGGGGGATTTCACCCCTCCACTTT.

The chain employs TRBV28 and TRBJ2-7; D is possibly TRBD1 (5 bases). The CDR3 contains 13 residues. CDR1 and CDR2 from the germline V gene are MDHEN and SYDVKM. V was shortened by 6 bases and J by 3 bases, with 12 bases between the two germline ends. This CDR3 is CASSKPGNYEQYV. The CDR3 nucleotides read TGTGCCAGCAGCAAACCAGGGAACTACGAGCAGTACGTC.

The V call is TRBV9, the J call TRBJ1-2; the D is unclear. Germline assignment: CDR1 SGDLS and CDR2 YYNGEE. The CDR3 totals 15 residues. V dropped 2 bases and J dropped 8 bases, with 19 bases sitting between them. CDR3 nucleotides: TGTGCCAGCAGCGTGAGCCAGAGTGCGAGGGAGGGCTACACCTTC. Encoded protein: CASSVSQSAREGYTF.

Concerning this clone itself: This specimen includes other DNA sequences encoding the same CDR3. V is TRBV6-5 and J is TRBJ1-1, with unresolved D. The CDR3 runs 11 residues. Germline lookup yields CDR1 MNHEY and CDR2 SVGAGI. Trimming shortened V by 8 bases and J by 4 bases, and 8 bases separated the two germline ends. The CDR3 DNA sequence: TGTGCCAGCCGAACTGGCACTGAAGCTTTCTTT. This gives the protein CASRTGTEAFF.

The rearrangement uses TRBV4-1 and TRBJ2-2, with TRBD2 matching over 10 bases. The CDR3 spans 20 residues. CDR1 is MGHRA and CDR2 is YSYEKL in the germline V gene. With 1 base clipped from V and 0 bases from J, the junction kept 11 bases outside the gene matches. Here the CDR3 DNA reads TGCGCCAGCAGCCAAGGAAGATTAGCGGGGGGTTACGCGAACACCGGGGAGCTGTTTTTT. Residues: CASSQGRLAGGYANTGELFF.

The chain uses TRBV4-1 and TRBJ1-1; no firm D call. Trimming pared 4 bases from V and 1 base from J, leaving 10 bases between. From germline, CDR1 is MGHRA and CDR2 YSYEKL. This CDR3 comprises 14 residues. The CDR3 spells CASSRPGRNTEAFF. The DNA of the CDR3 is TGCGCCAGCAGCCGCCCCGGGAGGAACACTGAAGCTTTCTTT.

The J gene is TRBJ1-5, the V gene TRBV19; D is uncertain. Trimming removed 7 bases from V and 3 bases from J, with 10 bases in between. The CDR3 spans 13 residues. From germline, CDR1 is LNHDA and CDR2 SQIVND (reference sequence). CDR3 region: CASTSQVNQPQHF. CDR3 DNA: TGTGCCAGTACCTCCCAGGTCAATCAGCCCCAGCATTTT.

The V call is TRBV4-1, the J call TRBJ2-6; 10 bases are a match to TRBD1. Germline V gives CDR1 MGHRA, CDR2 YSYEKL. This CDR3 spans 20 amino acids. The ends lost 2 bases at V and 1 base at J; junction bases unmatched: 11. The CDR3 coding sequence is TGCGCCAGCAGCCAAAGGTACTCCGGGACAGGGGTATCTGGGGCCAACGTCCTGACTTTC. Encoded protein: CASSQRYSGTGVSGANVLTF.

The chain links TRBV7-9 to TRBJ2-1, with TRBD2 identical over 8 bases. J lost 12 bases, V lost 0 bases, and 4 bases had no gene match. CDR1 and CDR2 (germline): SEHNR, FQNEAQ (reference sequence). This CDR3 is 13 amino acids long. The CDR3 spells CASSLAHAGGQFF. The CDR3 coding sequence is TGTGCCAGCAGCTTAGCGCATGCGGGGGGGCAGTTCTTC.

The chain carries TRBV27 and TRBJ1-2, with 9 bases matching TRBD1. The CDR3 is 15 residues long. The V and J ends lost 3 bases and 5 bases, in that order; junction bases with no gene match: 7. CDR1 and CDR2 from the germline V gene are MNHEY and SMNVEV (reference sequence). The CDR3 sequence is CASSLGGTGWYGYTF. In DNA form, the CDR3 reads TGTGCCAGCAGTTTGGGCGGGACAGGGTGGTATGGCTACACCTTC.

This chain joins TRBV18 and TRBJ2-3, with 11 nucleotides matching TRBD2. J was trimmed by 2 bases and V by 3 bases; bases with no gene match: 4. Germline assignment: CDR1 KGHSH and CDR2 LQKENI. This CDR3 has 16 residues. The DNA for the CDR3 is TGTGCCAGCTCACCTGGGACTAGCGGTCACACAGATACGCAGTATTTT. Its protein product is CASSPGTSGHTDTQYF.

The gene calls are TRBV5-1 and TRBJ2-3, with a tentative D call TRBD1 (6 bases). The germline V and J ends were trimmed by 3 bases and 0 bases, with 8 bases remaining between them. CDR3 length: 14 residues. CDR1 is SGHRS, CDR2 YFSETQ, per germline. CDR3 in amino acids: CASSSDRSTDTQYF. DNA for the CDR3: TGCGCCAGCAGCTCGGACAGAAGCACAGATACGCAGTATTTT.

V is TRBV19 and J is TRBJ1-2; a weak D match, TRBD1 (6 bases). This CDR3 has 15 amino acids. Germline V gene sequence: CDR1 LNHDA, CDR2 SQIVND (reference sequence). The V end was cut by 1 base, the J end by 5 bases, with 14 bases between. The CDR3 loop reads CASSIGAGEGYGYTF. CDR3 nucleotide sequence: TGTGCCAGTAGTATAGGGGCAGGGGAAGGGTATGGCTACACCTTC. Full variable domain (remainder filled in from reference TRBV19 and TRBJ1-2): DGGITQSPKYLFRKEGQNVTLSCEQNLNHDAMYWYRQDPGQGLRLIYYSQIVNDFQKGDIAEGYSVSREKKESFPLTVTSAQKNPTAFYLCASSIGAGEGYGYTFGSGTRLTVV.

The chain has TRBV30 and TRBJ2-2; tentatively, D is TRBD1 (5 bases). V shed 5 bases and J shed 7 bases, with 14 bases lying between them. Germline-derived CDR1 and CDR2 are GTSNPN and SVGIG (reference sequence). The CDR3 sequence is 13 residues long. The CDR3 protein is CAWDEYRGGELFF. The CDR3 region has the DNA TGTGCCTGGGACGAATATAGGGGCGGGGAGCTGTTTTTT. Full variable domain (rest looked up from reference TRBV30 and TRBJ2-2): SQTIHQWPATLVQPVGSPLSLECTVEGTSNPNLYWYRQAAGRGLQLLFYSVGIGQISSEVPQNLSASRPQDRQFILSSKKLLLSDSGFYLCAWDEYRGGELFFGEGSRLTVL.

The CDR3 loop is CASSLNVQENTEAFF. Here the CDR3 DNA reads TGTGCCAGCAGCTTAAACGTACAGGAGAACACTGAAGCTTTCTTT. The gene calls are TRBV7-6 and TRBJ1-1; D is perhaps TRBD1 (5 bases). V shed 2 bases and J shed 1 base, with 11 bases lying between them. Germline assignment: CDR1 SGHVS and CDR2 FNYEAQ. The CDR3 consists of 15 residues.

The chain links TRBV4-1 to TRBJ2-7; D remains unclear. V was cut by 4 bases and J by 4 bases, with 11 bases left in between. Germline CDR1 reads MGHRA; CDR2 reads YSYEKL. The CDR3 loop spans 13 amino acids. The CDR3 coding sequence is TGCGCCAGCAGCCCAAGCGTTTCGTACGAGCAGTACTTC. Residues: CASSPSVSYEQYF.

The chain has TRBV7-2 and TRBJ1-1; D uncertain. The CDR3 totals 12 residues. Germline V gene lookup returns CDR1 SGHTA and CDR2 FQGNSA. V was clipped by 2 bases and J by 11 bases, with 12 bases between them. The CDR3: CASSLISYWAFF. DNA of the CDR3: TGTGCCAGCAGCTTAATCTCCTACTGGGCTTTCTTT.

V usage is TRBV30 and J usage is TRBJ1-2, with 8 bases lining up with TRBD1. The junction had 8 bases not matched to a gene; V was cut back by 1 base and J by 4 bases. The CDR3 contains 15 residues. Germline CDR1 reads GTSNPN; CDR2 reads SVGIG (reference sequence). As DNA, the CDR3 is TGTGCCTGGAGTGAAAGGCGGACAGGGATCTATGGCTACACCTTC. It yields the protein CAWSERRTGIYGYTF.

The chain has TRBV28 and TRBJ1-2, with a tentative D call TRBD1 (6 bases). V was shortened by 6 bases and J by 6 bases, with 11 bases between the two germline ends. From germline, CDR1 is MDHEN and CDR2 SYDVKM. The CDR3 is 12 amino acids. CDR3 sequence: CASRTGFDGYTF. CDR3 bases: TGTGCCAGCAGGACAGGTTTCGATGGCTACACCTTC.

The chain carries TRBV19 and TRBJ1-2; TRBD1 might be the D (5 bases). V was trimmed by 7 bases and J by 4 bases, leaving 16 bases between them. The CDR3 contains 14 residues. Germline CDR1 is LNHDA and CDR2 is SQIVND (reference sequence). In DNA, the CDR3 is TGTGCCAGTAAGAGGGAGGGGTTGGCCTATGGCTACACCTTC. Its translation is CASKREGLAYGYTF.

This chain links TRBV12-3 or TRBV12-4 with TRBJ2-7; D is ambiguous. The CDR3 loop spans 13 amino acids. The V end was cut by 6 bases, the J end by 3 bases, with 12 bases between. The CDR3 region has the DNA TGTGCCAGCAGCTCCCTGAGGAACTACGAGCAGTACTTC. Amino acids: CASSSLRNYEQYF.

The gene calls are TRBV6-5 and TRBJ2-7; tentative D call: TRBD2 (7 bases). Germline CDR1 is MNHEY and CDR2 is SVGAGI. The CDR3 length is 15 residues. The ends were cut back, 6 bases at V and 0 bases at J, with 15 bases in the middle. The CDR3 region is CASSAGASGSYEQYF. The CDR3 nucleotides are TGTGCCAGCAGCGCAGGGGCTAGCGGCTCCTACGAGCAGTACTTC.

J is TRBJ2-1 and V is TRBV10-2; D not certain. The CDR3 totals 13 residues. Germline V lookup: CDR1 WSHSY, CDR2 SAAADI. The CDR3 sequence: CAVGGSAYNEQFF. CDR3 bases: TGCGCGGTCGGCGGATCAGCCTACAATGAGCAGTTCTTC.